This T cell receptor (beta chain) was sequenced during a study of shared clonotypes between healthy human individuals. Sequenced by immunoSEQ multiplex PCR; TCRdb stores in-frame clones only, minus some. The sample consists of under 600,000 clones, more than 95% of them appearing once. Germline values: CDR1 LNHDA, CDR2 SQIVND (reference sequence). This CDR3 is 16 amino acids long. Trimming took 0 bases from V and 0 from J, leaving 11 bases between them. This sequence originates from a woman aged 25 to 45 in good health. Sequencing was performed on naive CD4+ T cells sorted from blood. Subset defined: CD45RA+ positively selected. The J gene is TRBJ1-1, the V gene TRBV19; D is ambiguous. CDR3 DNA sequence: TGTGCCAGTAGTATAGATCCCAGACGGGTGAACACTGAAGCTTTCTTT. Translating gives CASSIDPRRVNTEAFF.